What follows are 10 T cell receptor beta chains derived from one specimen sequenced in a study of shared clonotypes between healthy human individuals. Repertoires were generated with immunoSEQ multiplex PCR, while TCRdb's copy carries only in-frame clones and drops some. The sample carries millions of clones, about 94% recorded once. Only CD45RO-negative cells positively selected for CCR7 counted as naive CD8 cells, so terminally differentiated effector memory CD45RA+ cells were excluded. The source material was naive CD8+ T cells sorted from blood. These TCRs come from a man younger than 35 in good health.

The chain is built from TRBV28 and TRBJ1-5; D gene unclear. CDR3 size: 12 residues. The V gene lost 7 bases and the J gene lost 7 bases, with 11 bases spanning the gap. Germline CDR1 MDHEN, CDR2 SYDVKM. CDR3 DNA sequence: TGTGCCAGCACCTACTTGGGGCAGCCCCAGCATTTT. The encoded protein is CASTYLGQPQHF.

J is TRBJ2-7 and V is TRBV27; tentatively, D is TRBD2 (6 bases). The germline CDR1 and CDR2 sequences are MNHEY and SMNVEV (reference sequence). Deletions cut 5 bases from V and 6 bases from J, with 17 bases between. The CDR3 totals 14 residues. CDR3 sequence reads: CASSGDWEQGEQYF. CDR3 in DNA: TGTGCCAGCAGTGGGGACTGGGAGCAAGGCGAGCAGTACTTC.

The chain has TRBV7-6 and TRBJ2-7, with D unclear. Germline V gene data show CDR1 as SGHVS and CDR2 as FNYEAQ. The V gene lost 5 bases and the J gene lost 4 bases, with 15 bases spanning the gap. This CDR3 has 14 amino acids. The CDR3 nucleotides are TGTGCCAGCAGCACAGACGGGCCAAATTACGAGCAGTACTTC. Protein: CASSTDGPNYEQYF.

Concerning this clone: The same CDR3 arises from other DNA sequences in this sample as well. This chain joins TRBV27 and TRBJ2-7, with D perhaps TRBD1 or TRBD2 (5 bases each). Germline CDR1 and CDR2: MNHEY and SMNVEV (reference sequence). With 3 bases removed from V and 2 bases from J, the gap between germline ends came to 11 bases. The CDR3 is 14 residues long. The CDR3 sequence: CASSLIGATYEQYF. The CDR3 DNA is TGTGCCAGCAGTTTGATCGGGGCGACCTACGAGCAGTACTTC.

For the CDR3, the DNA is TGTGCCAGCAGCGTAGGGTACTTC. It is translated as CASSVGYF. The chain couples TRBV9 to TRBJ2-7; no firm D call. Trimming stripped 0 bases from V and 12 bases from J, with 1 base between. The CDR3 loop spans 8 amino acids. Germline V gene sequence: CDR1 SGDLS, CDR2 YYNGEE.

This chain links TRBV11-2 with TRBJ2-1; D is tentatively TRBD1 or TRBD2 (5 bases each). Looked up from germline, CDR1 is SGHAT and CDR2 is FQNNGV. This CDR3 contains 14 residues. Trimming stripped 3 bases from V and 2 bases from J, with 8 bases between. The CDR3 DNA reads TGTGCCAGCAGCTTCGAGGGGCCCTACAATGAGCAGTTCTTC. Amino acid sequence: CASSFEGPYNEQFF.

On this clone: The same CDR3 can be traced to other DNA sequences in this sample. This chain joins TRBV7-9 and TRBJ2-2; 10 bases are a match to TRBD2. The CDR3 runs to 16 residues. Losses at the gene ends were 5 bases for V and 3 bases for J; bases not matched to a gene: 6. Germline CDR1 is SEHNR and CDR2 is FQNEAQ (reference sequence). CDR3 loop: CASSPPSGRDTGELFF. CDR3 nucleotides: TGTGCCAGCAGCCCCCCGAGCGGGAGGGACACCGGGGAGCTGTTTTTT.

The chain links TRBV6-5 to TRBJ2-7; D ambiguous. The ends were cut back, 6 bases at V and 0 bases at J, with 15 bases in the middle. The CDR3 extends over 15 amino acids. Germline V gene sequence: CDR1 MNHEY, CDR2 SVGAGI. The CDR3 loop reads CASSQIPDDSYEQYF. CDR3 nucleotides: TGTGCCAGCAGCCAGATACCGGACGACTCCTACGAGCAGTACTTC.

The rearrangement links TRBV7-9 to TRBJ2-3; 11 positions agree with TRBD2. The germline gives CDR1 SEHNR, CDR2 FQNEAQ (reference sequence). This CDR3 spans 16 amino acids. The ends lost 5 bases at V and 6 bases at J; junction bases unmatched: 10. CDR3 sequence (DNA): TGTGCCAGCAGCCCCTTAGCGGGGGGGCCCACGGATACGCAGTATTTT. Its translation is CASSPLAGGPTDTQYF.

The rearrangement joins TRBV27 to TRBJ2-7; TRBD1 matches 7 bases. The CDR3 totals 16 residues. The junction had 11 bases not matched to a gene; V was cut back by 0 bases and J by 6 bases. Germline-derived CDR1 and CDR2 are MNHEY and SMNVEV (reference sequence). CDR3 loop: CASSLSRGPLLFEQYF. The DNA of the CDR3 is TGTGCCAGCAGTTTATCAAGGGGGCCCCTTCTGTTCGAGCAGTACTTC.